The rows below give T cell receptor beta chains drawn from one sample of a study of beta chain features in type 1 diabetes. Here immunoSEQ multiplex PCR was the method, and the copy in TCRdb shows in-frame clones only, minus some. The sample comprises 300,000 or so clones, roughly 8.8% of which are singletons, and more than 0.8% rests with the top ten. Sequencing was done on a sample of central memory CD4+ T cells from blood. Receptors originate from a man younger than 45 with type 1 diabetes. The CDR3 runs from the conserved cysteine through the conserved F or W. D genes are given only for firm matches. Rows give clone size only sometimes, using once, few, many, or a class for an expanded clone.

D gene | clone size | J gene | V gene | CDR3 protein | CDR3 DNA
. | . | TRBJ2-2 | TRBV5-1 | CASSLVQSNTGELFF | TGCGCCAGCAGCCTGGTCCAGTCGAACACCGGGGAGCTGTTTTTT
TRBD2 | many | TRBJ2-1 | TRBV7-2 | CASSPRLASDEQFF | TGTGCCAGCAGCCCTCGACTAGCGAGCGATGAGCAGTTCTTC
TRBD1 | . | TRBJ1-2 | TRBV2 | CASSPRQGVYTF | TGTGCCAGCAGCCCCAGACAGGGGGTCTACACCTTC
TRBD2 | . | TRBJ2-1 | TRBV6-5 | CASSAGGTGPGQFF | TGTGCCAGCAGTGCGGGGGGAACGGGGCCTGGGCAGTTCTTC
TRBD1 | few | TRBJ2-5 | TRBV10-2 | CASSPNGDSQETQYF | TGCGCCAGCAGCCCAAACGGGGACAGCCAAGAGACCCAGTACTTC
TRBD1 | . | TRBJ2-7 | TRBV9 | CASSAYTGGPSYEQYF | TGTGCCAGCAGCGCTTATACAGGGGGCCCTTCCTACGAGCAGTACTTC
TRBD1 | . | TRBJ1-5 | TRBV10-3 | CAISEERTGGPPQHF | TGTGCCATCAGTGAGGAGAGGACAGGGGGCCCCCCCCAGCATTTT
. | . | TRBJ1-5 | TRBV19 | CASSMDGNQPQHF | TGTGCCAGTAGTATGGATGGCAATCAGCCCCAGCATTTT
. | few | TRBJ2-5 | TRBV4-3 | CASSARLTRAQETQYF | TGCGCCAGCAGCGCAAGGCTAACGAGGGCCCAAGAGACCCAGTACTTC
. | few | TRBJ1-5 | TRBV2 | CASTLTGSSNQPQHF | TGTGCCAGCACCTTGACAGGCTCAAGCAATCAGCCCCAGCATTTT
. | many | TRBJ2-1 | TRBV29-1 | CSVAGLGNEQFF | TGCAGCGTTGCGGGGTTAGGCAATGAGCAGTTCTTC
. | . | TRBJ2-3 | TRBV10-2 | CASKGGADTQYF | TGCGCCAGCAAAGGCGGGGCAGATACGCAGTATTTT
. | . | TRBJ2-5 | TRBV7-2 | CASSPRSAGEETQYF | TGTGCCAGCAGCCCAAGATCAGCAGGGGAAGAGACCCAGTACTTC
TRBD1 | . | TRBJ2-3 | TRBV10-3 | CAISIQGADTQYF | TGTGCCATCAGTATACAGGGGGCAGATACGCAGTATTTT
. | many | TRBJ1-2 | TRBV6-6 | CASSRQGPGYTF | TGTGCCAGCAGTCGCCAGGGCCCCGGCTACACCTTC
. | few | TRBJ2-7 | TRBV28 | CASSLSGPYEQYF | TGTGCCAGCAGTTTGTCGGGGCCCTACGAGCAGTACTTC
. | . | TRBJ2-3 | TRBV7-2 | CASSRGGDDTQYF | TGTGCCAGCAGCCGTGGCGGGGATGATACGCAGTATTTT
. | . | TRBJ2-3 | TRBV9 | CASSVAGYGTDTQYF | TGTGCCAGCAGCGTAGCCGGCTACGGCACAGATACGCAGTATTTT
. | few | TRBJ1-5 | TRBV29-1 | CSVGIGASSNQPQHF | TGCAGCGTTGGGATAGGGGCCTCTAGCAATCAGCCCCAGCATTTT
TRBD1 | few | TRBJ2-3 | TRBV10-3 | CAISESTGTDTQYF | TGTGCCATCAGTGAGTCGACAGGGACAGATACGCAGTATTTT
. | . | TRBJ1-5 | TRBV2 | CASSDGGYSNQPQHF | TGTGCCAGCAGTGATGGGGGTTATAGCAATCAGCCCCAGCATTTT
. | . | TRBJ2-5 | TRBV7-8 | CASSLSGTIQETQYF | TGTGCCAGCAGCCTCTCGGGGACGATACAAGAGACCCAGTACTTC
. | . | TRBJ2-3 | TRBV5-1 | CASRPSSTDTQYF | TGCGCCAGCAGGCCAAGTAGCACAGATACGCAGTATTTT
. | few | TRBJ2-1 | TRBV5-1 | CASSIQGPGGNEQFF | TGCGCCAGCAGTATACAGGGGCCCGGGGGGAATGAGCAGTTCTTC
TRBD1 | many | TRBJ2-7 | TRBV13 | CASSSGQGIYEQYF | TGTGCCAGCAGCTCCGGACAGGGGATCTACGAGCAGTACTTC
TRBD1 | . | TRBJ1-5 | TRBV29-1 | CSATGTGQDQPQHF | TGCAGCGCAACCGGGACAGGGCAGGATCAGCCCCAGCATTTT
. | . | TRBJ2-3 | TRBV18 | CASSPPSSGRTDTQYF | TGTGCCAGCTCACCACCGTCATCGGGCCGCACAGATACGCAGTATTTT
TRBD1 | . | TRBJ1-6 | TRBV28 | CASSSHTGTGDEFSFRALHF | TGTGCCAGCAGTTCCCACACCGGGACAGGGGACGAATTTAGCTTTCGGGCCCTCCACTTT
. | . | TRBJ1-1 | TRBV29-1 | CSVEKVGGGTEAFF | TGCAGCGTTGAAAAGGTGGGTGGGGGAACTGAAGCTTTCTTT